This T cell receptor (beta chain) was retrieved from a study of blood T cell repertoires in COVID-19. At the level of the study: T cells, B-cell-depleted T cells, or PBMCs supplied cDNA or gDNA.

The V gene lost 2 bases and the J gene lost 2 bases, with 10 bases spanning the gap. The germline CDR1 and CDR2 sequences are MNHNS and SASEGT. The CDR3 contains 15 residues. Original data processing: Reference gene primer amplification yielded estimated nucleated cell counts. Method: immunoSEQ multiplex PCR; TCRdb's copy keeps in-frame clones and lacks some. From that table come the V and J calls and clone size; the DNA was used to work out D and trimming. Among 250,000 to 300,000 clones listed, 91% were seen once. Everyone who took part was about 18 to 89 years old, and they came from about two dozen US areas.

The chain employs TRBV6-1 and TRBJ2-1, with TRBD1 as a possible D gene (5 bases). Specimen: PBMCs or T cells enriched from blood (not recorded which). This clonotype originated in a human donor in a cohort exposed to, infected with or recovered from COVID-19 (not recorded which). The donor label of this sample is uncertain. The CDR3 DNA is TGTGCCAGCAGTGAAAGGCAGGGTGCCTACAATGAGCAGTTCTTC. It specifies CASSERQGAYNEQFF.